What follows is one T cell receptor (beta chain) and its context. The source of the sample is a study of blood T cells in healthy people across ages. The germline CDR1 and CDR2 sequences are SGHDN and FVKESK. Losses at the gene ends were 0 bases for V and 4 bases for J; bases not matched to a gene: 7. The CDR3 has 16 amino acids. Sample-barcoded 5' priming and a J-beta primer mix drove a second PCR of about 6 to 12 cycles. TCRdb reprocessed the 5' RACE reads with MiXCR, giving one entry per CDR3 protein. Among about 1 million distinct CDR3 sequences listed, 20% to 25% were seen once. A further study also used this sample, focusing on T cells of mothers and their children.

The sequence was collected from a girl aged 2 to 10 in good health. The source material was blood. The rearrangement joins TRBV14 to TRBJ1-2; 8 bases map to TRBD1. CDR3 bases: TGTGCCAGCAGCCAAGAGAGAGGACAGGGTACCTATGGCTACACCTTC. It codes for CASSQERGQGTYGYTF.